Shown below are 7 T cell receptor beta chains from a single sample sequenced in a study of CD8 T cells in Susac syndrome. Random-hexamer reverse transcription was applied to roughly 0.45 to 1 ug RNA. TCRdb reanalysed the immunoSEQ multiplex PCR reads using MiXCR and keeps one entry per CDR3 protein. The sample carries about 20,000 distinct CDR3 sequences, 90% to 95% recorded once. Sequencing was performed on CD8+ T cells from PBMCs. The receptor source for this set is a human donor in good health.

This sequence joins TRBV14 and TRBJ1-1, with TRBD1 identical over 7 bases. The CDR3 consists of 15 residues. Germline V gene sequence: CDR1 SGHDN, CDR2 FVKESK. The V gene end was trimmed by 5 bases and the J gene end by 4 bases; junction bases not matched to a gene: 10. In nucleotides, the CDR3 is TGTGCCAGCAGCAAAACAGGGGCCCCTTTCACTGAAGCTTTCTTT. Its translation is CASSKTGAPFTEAFF.

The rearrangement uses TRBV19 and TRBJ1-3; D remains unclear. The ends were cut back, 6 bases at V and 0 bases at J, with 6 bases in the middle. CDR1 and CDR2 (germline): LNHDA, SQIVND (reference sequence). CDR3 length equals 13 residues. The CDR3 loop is CASSSHSGNTIYF. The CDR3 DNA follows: TGTGCCAGTAGCAGCCACTCTGGAAACACCATATATTTT.

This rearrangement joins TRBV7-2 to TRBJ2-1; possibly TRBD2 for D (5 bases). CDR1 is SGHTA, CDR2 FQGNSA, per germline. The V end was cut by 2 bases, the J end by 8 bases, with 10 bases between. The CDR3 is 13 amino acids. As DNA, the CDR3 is TGTGCCAGCAGCTTATTTGGGAGCGATGAGCAGTTCTTC. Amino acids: CASSLFGSDEQFF.

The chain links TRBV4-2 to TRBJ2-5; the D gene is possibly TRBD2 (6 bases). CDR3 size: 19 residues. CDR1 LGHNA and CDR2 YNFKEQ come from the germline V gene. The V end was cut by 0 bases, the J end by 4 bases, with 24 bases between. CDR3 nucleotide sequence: TGTGCCAGCAGCCAAGACAGCAACTCGTGGGGGGTCGTGGGAGAGACCCAGTACTTC. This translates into CASSQDSNSWGVVGETQYF.

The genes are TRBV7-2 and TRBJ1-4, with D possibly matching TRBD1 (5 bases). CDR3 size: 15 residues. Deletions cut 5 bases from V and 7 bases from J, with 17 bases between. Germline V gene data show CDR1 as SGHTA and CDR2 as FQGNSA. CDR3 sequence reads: CASSLQDSSGEKLFF. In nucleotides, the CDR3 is TGTGCCAGCAGCCTTCAAGACAGCTCTGGTGAAAAACTGTTTTTT.

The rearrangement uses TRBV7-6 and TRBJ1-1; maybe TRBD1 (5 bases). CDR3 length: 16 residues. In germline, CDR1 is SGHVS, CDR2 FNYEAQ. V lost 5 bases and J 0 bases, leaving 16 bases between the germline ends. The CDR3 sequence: CASSPGRRGMNTEAFF. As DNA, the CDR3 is TGTGCCAGCAGCCCGGGACGGCGGGGTATGAACACTGAAGCTTTCTTT.

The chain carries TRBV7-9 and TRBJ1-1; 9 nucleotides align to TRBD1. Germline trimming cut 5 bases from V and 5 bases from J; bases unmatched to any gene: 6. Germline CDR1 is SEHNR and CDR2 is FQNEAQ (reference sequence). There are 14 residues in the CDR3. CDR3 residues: CASSVQGAGTEAFF. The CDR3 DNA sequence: TGTGCCAGCAGCGTACAGGGGGCAGGGACTGAAGCTTTCTTT.